The present T cell receptor (beta chain) was sequenced within a study of blood T cell repertoires in COVID-19. Study context: The United States, Italy and Spain supplied acute and convalescent COVID-19 samples. T cells, B-cell-depleted T cells, or PBMCs supplied cDNA or gDNA.

Per the authors' pipeline: For nucleated cells, counts were estimated from reference gene primer amplification. Repertoires were generated with immunoSEQ multiplex PCR, while TCRdb's copy carries only in-frame clones and drops some. The V and J calls and clone size were taken over from that table, and D and trimming were inferred from the DNA. The table lists hundreds of thousands of clones, around nine tenths of them singletons. A few counts support this clone. In the same sample, other DNA sequences code for this CDR3. V was pared by 2 bases and J by 6 bases, with 3 bases of the junction left unmatched. CDR1 and CDR2 (germline): SGHRS, YFSETQ. This CDR3 is 14 amino acids long.

The receptor comes from a middle-aged man with acute or convalescent COVID-19. The rearrangement uses TRBV5-1 and TRBJ1-5, with 9 positions matching TRBD1. Specimen: peripheral blood. CDR3 amino acids: CASSLGQGSQPQHF. The CDR3 region has the DNA TGCGCCAGCAGCTTAGGACAGGGGAGTCAGCCCCAGCATTTT.